The clone carrying this TCR beta chain has only a few counts. Its matching antigen is unknown. TCRdb re-called the reads with MiXCR, one entry per CDR3 protein. The data show about 600,000 distinct CDR3 sequences, 20% to 25% seen once. These data originate in a study of T cell repertoires in cytomegalovirus infection. Study-wide points: Summed frequency of public TCR beta families distinguished CMV carriers with the relevant HLA. In two of eight donors, the top clonotype was HLA-C-restricted CMV-specific.

The V segment lost 7 bases and the J segment 7 bases; nucleotides outside the gene matches: 8. This CDR3 is 14 amino acids long. Per the germline V gene, CDR1 is LNHDA and CDR2 is SQIVND (reference sequence). Source material: CD8+ T cells from PBMCs. The genes are TRBV19 and TRBJ2-4; 9 bases map to TRBD1. The TCR comes from a human donor in good health (CMV status not recorded). Some clones in this sample may be carry-over from other donors' samples. The CDR3 loop reads CASTPGQGSNIQYF. CDR3 nucleotides: TGTGCCAGTACTCCAGGACAGGGGAGCAACATTCAGTACTTC. The variable domain in full, completed from reference TRBV19 and TRBJ2-4, reads DGGITQSPKYLFRKEGQNVTLSCEQNLNHDAMYWYRQDPGQGLRLIYYSQIVNDFQKGDIAEGYSVSREKKESFPLTVTSAQKNPTAFYLCASTPGQGSNIQYFGAGTRLSVL.